This T cell receptor beta chain was recorded in a study of OX40 agonist ivuxolimab in advanced cancers. Notes on the study in general: Also showing low normalized T-cell clonal expansion were some of the nonresponders. Partly responding patients at 0.1-3.0 mg/kg showed some of the smallest clonal expansion.

Assay used: immunoSEQ multiplex PCR; TCRdb lists only in-frame clones, some missing. Here the sample spans 60,000 or so clones, about 85% being singletons. Concerning this clone itself: Its antigen is not identified.

The V gene's germline CDR1 is SNHLY and CDR2 FYNNEI. There are 15 residues in the CDR3. V lost 4 bases and J lost 3; bases outside the gene matches: 5. The source material was CD4+ or CD8+ T cells sorted from blood, sampled in a trial of the OX40 agonist ivuxolimab. This clonotype was obtained from an adult with an advanced solid tumor such as melanoma, head and neck, liver or kidney cancer. The chain couples TRBV2 to TRBJ2-1; 8 positions agree with TRBD1. The CDR3, as DNA: TGTGCCAGCAGTGGAGGACAGGGACTCTACAATGAGCAGTTCTTC. Its protein product is CASSGGQGLYNEQFF. Combining the CDR3 with reference TRBV2 and TRBJ2-1 gives the whole variable domain EPEVTQTPSHQVTQMGQEVILRCVPISNHLYFYWYRQILGQKVEFLVSFYNNEISEKSEIFDDQFSVERPDGSNFTLKIRSTKLEDSAMYFCASSGGQGLYNEQFFGPGTRLTVL.